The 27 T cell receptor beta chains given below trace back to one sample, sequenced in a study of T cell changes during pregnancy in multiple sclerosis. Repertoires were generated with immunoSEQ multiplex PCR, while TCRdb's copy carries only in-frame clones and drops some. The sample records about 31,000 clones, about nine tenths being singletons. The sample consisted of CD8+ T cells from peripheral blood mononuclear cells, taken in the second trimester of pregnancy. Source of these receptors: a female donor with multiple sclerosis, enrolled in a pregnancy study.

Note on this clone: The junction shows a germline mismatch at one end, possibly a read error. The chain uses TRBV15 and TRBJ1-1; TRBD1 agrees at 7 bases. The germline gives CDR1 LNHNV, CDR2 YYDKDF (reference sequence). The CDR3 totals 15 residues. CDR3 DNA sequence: TGTGCCACCAGCCTAACAGGGGAGGTGAACACTGAAACTTTCTTT. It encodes CATSLTGEVNTETFF.

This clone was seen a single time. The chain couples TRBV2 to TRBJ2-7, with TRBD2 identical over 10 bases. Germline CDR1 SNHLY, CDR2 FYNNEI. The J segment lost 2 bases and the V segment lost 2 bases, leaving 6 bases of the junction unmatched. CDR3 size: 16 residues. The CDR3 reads CASSERSSGSPYEQYF. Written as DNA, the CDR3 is TGTGCCAGCAGTGAAAGGTCTAGCGGGAGCCCCTACGAGCAGTACTTC.

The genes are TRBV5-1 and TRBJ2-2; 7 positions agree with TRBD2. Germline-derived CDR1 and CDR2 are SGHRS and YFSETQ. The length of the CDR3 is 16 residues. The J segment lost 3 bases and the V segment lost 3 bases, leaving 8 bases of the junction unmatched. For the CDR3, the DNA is TGCGCCAGCAGCTCAGGGCGGGAGCACGACACCGGGGAGCTGTTTTTT. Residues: CASSSGREHDTGELFF. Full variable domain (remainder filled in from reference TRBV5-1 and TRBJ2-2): KAGVTQTPRYLIKTRGQQVTLSCSPISGHRSVSWYQQTPGQGLQFLFEYFSETQRNKGNFPGRFSGRQFSNSRSEMNVSTLELGDSALYLCASSSGREHDTGELFFGEGSRLTVL.

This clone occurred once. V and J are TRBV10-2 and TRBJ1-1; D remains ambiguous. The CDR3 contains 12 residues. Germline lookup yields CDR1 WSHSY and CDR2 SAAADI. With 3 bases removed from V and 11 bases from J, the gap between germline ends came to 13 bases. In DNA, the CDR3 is TGCGCCAGCAGTGATCGGGAGAGGCTTGCTTTCTTT. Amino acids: CASSDRERLAFF.

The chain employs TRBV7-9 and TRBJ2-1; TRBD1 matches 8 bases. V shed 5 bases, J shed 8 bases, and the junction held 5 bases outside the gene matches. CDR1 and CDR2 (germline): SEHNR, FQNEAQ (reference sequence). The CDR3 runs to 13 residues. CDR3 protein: CASSPDRDDEQFF. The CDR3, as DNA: TGTGCCAGCAGCCCGGACAGGGACGATGAGCAGTTCTTC. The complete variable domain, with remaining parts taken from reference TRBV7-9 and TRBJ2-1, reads DTGVSQNPRHKITKRGQNVTFRCDPISEHNRLYWYRQTLGQGPEFLTYFQNEAQLEKSRLLSDRFSAERPKGSFSTLEIQRTEQGDSAMYLCASSPDRDDEQFFGPGTRLTVL.

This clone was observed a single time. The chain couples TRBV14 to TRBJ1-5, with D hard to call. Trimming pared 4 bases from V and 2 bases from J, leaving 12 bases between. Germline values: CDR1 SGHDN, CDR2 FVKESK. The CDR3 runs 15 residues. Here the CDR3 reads CASSPTGIGNQPQHF. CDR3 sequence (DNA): TGTGCCAGCAGCCCGACGGGGATCGGCAATCAGCCCCAGCATTTT.

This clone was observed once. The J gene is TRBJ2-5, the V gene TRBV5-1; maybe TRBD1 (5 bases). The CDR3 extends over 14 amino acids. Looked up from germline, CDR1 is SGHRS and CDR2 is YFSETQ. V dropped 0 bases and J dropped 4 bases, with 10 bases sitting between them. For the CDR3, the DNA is TGCGCCAGCAGCTTGGAAAGGGGCCCAGAGACCCAGTACTTC. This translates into CASSLERGPETQYF.

The CDR3 nucleotides read TGTGCCAGCAGTGAACTAGCGGATTACACCGGGGAGCTGTTTTTT. As protein: CASSELADYTGELFF. The gene calls are TRBV6-1 and TRBJ2-2, with TRBD2 matching over 7 bases. Germline CDR1 reads MNHNS; CDR2 reads SASEGT. CDR3 size: 15 residues. Trimming cost V 2 bases and J 3 bases; bases outside gene matches: 3.

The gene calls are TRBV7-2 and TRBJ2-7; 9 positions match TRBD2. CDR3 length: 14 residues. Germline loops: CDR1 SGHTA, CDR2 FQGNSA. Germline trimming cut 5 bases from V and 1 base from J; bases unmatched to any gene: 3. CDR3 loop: CASSRTSVSYEQYF. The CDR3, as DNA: TGTGCCAGCAGCCGGACTAGCGTTTCCTACGAGCAGTACTTC.

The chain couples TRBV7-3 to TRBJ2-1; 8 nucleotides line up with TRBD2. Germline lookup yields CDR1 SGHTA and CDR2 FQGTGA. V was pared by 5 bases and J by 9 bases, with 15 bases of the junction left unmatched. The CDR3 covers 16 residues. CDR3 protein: CASSLIVSGSSGEQFF. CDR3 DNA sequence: TGTGCCAGCAGCCTGATCGTGAGCGGGAGTAGCGGTGAGCAGTTCTTC.

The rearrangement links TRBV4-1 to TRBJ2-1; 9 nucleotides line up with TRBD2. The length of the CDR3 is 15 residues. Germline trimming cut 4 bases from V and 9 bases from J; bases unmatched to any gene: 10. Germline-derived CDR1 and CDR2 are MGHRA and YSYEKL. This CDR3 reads CASSRGYGGRAEQFF. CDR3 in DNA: TGCGCCAGCAGCCGGGGATATGGCGGGAGGGCTGAGCAGTTCTTC.

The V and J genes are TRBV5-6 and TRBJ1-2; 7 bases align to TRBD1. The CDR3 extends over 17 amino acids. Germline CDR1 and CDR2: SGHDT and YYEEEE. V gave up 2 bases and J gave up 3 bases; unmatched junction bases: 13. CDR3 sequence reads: CASSFQGDESQYYGYTF. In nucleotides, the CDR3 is TGTGCCAGCAGCTTCCAGGGGGACGAATCCCAATACTATGGCTACACCTTC.

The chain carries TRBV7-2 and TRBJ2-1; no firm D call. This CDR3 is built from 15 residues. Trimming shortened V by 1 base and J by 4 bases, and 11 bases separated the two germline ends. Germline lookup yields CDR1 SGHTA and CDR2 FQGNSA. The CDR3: CASSLGDSRYNEQFF. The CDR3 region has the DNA TGTGCCAGCAGCTTAGGCGACTCTCGGTACAATGAGCAGTTCTTC. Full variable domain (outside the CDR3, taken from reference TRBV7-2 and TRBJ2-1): GAGVSQSPSNKVTEKGKDVELRCDPISGHTALYWYRQSLGQGLEFLIYFQGNSAPDKSGLPSDRFSAERTGGSVSTLTIQRTQQEDSAVYLCASSLGDSRYNEQFFGPGTRLTVL.

The CDR3 DNA is TGTGCCAGCAGTCATACCGGGACAGGGGCAGATACGCAGTATTTT. It yields the protein CASSHTGTGADTQYF. The chain uses TRBV6-5 and TRBJ2-3; TRBD1 aligns across 10 bases. Germline lookup yields CDR1 MNHEY and CDR2 SVGAGI. The CDR3 spans 15 residues. V was pared by 5 bases and J by 4 bases, with 6 bases of the junction left unmatched.

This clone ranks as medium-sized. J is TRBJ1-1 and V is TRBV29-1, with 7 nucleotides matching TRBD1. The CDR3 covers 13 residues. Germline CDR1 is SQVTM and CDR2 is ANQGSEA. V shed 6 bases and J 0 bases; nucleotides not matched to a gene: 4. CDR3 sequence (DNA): TGCAGCGTACTGGGACAGCTGAACACTGAAGCTTTCTTT. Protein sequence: CSVLGQLNTEAFF.

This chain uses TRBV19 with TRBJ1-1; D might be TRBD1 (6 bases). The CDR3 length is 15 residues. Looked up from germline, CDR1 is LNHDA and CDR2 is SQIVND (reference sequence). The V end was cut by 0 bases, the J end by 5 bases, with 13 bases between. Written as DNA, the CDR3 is TGTGCCAGTAGTATAGAGCAGGGGATGGGGACTGAAGCTTTCTTT. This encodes CASSIEQGMGTEAFF.

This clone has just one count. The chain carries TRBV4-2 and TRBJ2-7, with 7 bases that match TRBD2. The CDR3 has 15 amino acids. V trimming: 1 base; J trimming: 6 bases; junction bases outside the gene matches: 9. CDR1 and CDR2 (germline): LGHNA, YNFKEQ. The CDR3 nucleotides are TGTGCCAGCAGCCAAGGCCTAGCGGCCATGGGCGAGCAGTACTTC. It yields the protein CASSQGLAAMGEQYF.

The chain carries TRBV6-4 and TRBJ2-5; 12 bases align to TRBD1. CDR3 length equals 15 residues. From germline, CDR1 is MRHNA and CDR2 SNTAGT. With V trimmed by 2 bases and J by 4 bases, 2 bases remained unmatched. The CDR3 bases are TGTGCCAGCAGTGACGGGACAGGGGGCGCAGAGACCCAGTACTTC. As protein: CASSDGTGGAETQYF.

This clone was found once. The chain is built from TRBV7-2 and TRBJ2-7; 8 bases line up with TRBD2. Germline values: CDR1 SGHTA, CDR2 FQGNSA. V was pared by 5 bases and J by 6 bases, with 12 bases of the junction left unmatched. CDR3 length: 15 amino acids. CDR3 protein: CASSLAAGGVREQYF. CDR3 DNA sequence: TGTGCCAGCAGCCTCGCGGCGGGAGGCGTCCGCGAGCAGTACTTC.

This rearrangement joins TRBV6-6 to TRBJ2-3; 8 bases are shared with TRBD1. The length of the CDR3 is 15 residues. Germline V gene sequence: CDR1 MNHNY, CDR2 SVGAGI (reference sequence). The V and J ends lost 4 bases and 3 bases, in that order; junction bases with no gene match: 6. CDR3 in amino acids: CASSSRQGRTDTQYF. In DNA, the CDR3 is TGTGCCAGCAGTTCACGACAGGGGAGGACAGATACGCAGTATTTT.

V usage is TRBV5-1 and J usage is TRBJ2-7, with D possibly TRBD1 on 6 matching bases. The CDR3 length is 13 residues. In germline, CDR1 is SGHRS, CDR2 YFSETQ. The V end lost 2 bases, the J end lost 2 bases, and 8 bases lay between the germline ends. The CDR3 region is CASSLGGTYEQYF. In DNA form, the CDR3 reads TGCGCCAGCAGCTTAGGGGGAACCTACGAGCAGTACTTC. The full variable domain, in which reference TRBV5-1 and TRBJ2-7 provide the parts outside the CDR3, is KAGVTQTPRYLIKTRGQQVTLSCSPISGHRSVSWYQQTPGQGLQFLFEYFSETQRNKGNFPGRFSGRQFSNSRSEMNVSTLELGDSALYLCASSLGGTYEQYFGPGTRLTVT.

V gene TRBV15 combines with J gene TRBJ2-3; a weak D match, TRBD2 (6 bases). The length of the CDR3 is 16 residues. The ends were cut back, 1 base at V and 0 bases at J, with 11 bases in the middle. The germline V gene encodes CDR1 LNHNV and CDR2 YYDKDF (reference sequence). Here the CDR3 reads CATSRGRGHSTDTQYF. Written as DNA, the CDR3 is TGTGCCACCAGCAGAGGGCGGGGCCACAGCACAGATACGCAGTATTTT.

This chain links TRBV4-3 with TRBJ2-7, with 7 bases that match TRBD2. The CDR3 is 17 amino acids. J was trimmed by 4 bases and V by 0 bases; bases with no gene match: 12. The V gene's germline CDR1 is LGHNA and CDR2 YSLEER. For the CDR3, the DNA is TGCGCCAGCAGCCAAGAATATGGGCGGGAGCTTGGGTACGAGCAGTACTTC. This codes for CASSQEYGRELGYEQYF.

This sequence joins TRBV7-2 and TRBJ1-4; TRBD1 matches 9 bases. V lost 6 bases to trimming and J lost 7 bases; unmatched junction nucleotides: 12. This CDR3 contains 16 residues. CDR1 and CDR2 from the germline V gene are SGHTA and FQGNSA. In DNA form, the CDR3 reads TGTGCCAGCAGTTCTGTGGCCGGGACAGGGAGTGAAAAACTGTTTTTT. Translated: CASSSVAGTGSEKLFF.

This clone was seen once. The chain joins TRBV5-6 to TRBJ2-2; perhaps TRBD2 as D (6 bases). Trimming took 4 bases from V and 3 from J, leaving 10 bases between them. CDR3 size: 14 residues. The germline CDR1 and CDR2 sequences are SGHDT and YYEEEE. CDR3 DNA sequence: TGTGCCAGCAGCCGGGAGTTGGACACCGGGGAGCTGTTTTTT. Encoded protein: CASSRELDTGELFF.

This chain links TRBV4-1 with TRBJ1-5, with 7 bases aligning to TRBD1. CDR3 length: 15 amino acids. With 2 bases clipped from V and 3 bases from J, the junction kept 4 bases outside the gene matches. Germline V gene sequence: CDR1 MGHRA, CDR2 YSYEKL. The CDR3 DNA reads TGCGCCAGCAGCCAACGACAGGGCGACAATCAGCCCCAGCATTTT. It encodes CASSQRQGDNQPQHF.

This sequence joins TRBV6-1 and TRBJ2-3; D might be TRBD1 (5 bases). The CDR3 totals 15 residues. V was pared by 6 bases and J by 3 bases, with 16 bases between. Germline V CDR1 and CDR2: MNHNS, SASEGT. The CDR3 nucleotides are TGTGCCAGCAGGTGGGGCAGCCTGGGGACAGATACGCAGTATTTT. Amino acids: CASRWGSLGTDTQYF.